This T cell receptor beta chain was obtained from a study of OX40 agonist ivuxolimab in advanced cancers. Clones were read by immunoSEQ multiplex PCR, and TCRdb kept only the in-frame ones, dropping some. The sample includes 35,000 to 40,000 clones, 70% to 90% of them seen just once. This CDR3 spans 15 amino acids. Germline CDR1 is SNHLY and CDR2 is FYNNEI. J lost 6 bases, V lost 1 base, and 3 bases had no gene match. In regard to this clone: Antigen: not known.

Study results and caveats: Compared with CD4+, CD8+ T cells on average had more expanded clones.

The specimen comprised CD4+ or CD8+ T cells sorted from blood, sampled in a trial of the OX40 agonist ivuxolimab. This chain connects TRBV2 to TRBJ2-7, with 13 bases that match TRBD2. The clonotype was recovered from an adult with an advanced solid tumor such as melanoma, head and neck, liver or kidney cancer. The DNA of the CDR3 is TGTGCCAGCAGTGAAGTTACTAGCGGGAGGGGCGAGCAGTACTTC. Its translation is CASSEVTSGRGEQYF. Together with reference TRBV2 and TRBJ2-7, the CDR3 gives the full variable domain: EPEVTQTPSHQVTQMGQEVILRCVPISNHLYFYWYRQILGQKVEFLVSFYNNEISEKSEIFDDQFSVERPDGSNFTLKIRSTKLEDSAMYFCASSEVTSGRGEQYFGPGTRLTVT.